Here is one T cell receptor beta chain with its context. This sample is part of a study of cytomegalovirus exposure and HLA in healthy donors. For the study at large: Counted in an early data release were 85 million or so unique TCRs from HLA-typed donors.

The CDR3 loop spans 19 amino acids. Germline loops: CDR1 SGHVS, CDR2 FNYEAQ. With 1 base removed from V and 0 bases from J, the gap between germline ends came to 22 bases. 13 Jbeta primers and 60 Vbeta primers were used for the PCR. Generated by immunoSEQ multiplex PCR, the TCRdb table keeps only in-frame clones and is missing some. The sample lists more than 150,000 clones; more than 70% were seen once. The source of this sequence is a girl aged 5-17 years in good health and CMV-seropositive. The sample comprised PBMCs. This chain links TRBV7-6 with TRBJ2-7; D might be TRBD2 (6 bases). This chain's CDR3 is CASSLGPGVVAGDSYEQYF. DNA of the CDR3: TGTGCCAGCAGCTTAGGTCCGGGAGTCGTCGCGGGTGACTCCTACGAGCAGTACTTC.